Presented here are 20 T cell receptor beta chains from one specimen sequenced in a study of blood T cell repertoires in COVID-19. Measured with immunoSEQ multiplex PCR; TCRdb has only the in-frame clones, and not every one. The sample yields about 100,000 clones, roughly 84% seen once. The sequenced sample consisted of peripheral blood. The source is a human donor in a cohort sampled during active COVID-19.

This rearrangement joins TRBV7-9 to TRBJ2-1; TRBD2 might be the D (6 bases). The germline V and J ends were trimmed by 1 base and 4 bases, with 14 bases remaining between them. The CDR3 is 16 residues long. Germline assignment: CDR1 SEHNR and CDR2 FQNEAQ (reference sequence). CDR3 residues: CASSLGGVLAYNEQFF. The CDR3, as DNA: TGTGCCAGCAGCTTAGGAGGCGTACTAGCTTACAATGAGCAGTTCTTC.

The CDR3 bases are TGTGCCAGTAGTCCCTCGGGACACGACTATGGCTACACCTTC. It encodes CASSPSGHDYGYTF. The J gene is TRBJ1-2, the V gene TRBV19; a weak D match, TRBD1 (6 bases). The CDR3 extends over 14 amino acids. CDR1 and CDR2 from the germline V gene are LNHDA and SQIVND (reference sequence). V shed 5 bases and J shed 3 bases, with 13 bases lying between them.

The V and J genes are TRBV9 and TRBJ1-1; no clear D gene. The germline V and J ends were trimmed by 0 bases and 0 bases, with 9 bases remaining between them. This CDR3 is built from 15 residues. Germline-derived CDR1 and CDR2 are SGDLS and YYNGEE. CDR3 in DNA: TGTGCCAGCAGCGTAGGAGTAACTCTGAACACTGAAGCTTTCTTT. This translates into CASSVGVTLNTEAFF.

The rearrangement joins TRBV19 to TRBJ2-1; TRBD2 aligns across 13 bases. The V and J ends lost 6 bases and 4 bases, in that order; junction bases with no gene match: 6. Germline CDR1 and CDR2: LNHDA and SQIVND (reference sequence). This CDR3 has 16 amino acids. CDR3: CASSATSGRTYNEQFF. Here the CDR3 DNA reads TGTGCCAGTAGCGCGACTAGCGGGAGGACTTACAATGAGCAGTTCTTC.

The CDR3 here is CASMRASSYNEQFF. CDR3 nucleotide sequence: TGTGCCAGTATGAGGGCCAGCTCCTACAATGAGCAGTTCTTC. This rearrangement joins TRBV19 to TRBJ2-1; tentatively, D is TRBD2 (5 bases). Trimming took 7 bases from V and 0 from J, leaving 10 bases between them. CDR3 size: 14 residues. The germline CDR1 and CDR2 sequences are LNHDA and SQIVND (reference sequence).

V gene TRBV6-5 combines with J gene TRBJ1-6; possibly TRBD1 for D (6 bases). There are 15 residues in the CDR3. V was shortened by 2 bases and J by 4 bases, with 9 bases between the two germline ends. Germline assignment: CDR1 MNHEY and CDR2 SVGAGI. The CDR3 nucleotides are TGTGCCAGCAGTTACGGGGGGGCTTATAATTCACCCCTCCACTTT. Residues: CASSYGGAYNSPLHF.

The chain links TRBV4-1 to TRBJ1-5; no firm D call. The CDR3 is 16 amino acids. Deletions cut 1 base from V and 5 bases from J, with 15 bases between. Germline assignment: CDR1 MGHRA and CDR2 YSYEKL. In DNA form, the CDR3 reads TGCGCCAGCAGCCAAGTTCCTATGGTCGGAGATCAGCCCCAGCATTTT. This encodes CASSQVPMVGDQPQHF.

The gene calls are TRBV2 and TRBJ1-5; TRBD1 might be the D (6 bases). This CDR3 is built from 15 residues. The V end lost 4 bases, the J end lost 0 bases, and 10 bases lay between the germline ends. Germline V gene sequence: CDR1 SNHLY, CDR2 FYNNEI. The CDR3 nucleotides read TGTGCCAGCAGTGCAGGACAGAGTAGCAATCAGCCCCAGCATTTT. Translated: CASSAGQSSNQPQHF.

The chain uses TRBV6-2 or TRBV6-3 and TRBJ1-1; a weak D match, TRBD1 (5 bases). CDR3 length: 15 residues. V lost 2 bases and J lost 4, with 14 bases in between. CDR1 MNHEY and CDR2 SVGEGT come from the germline V gene. CDR3 residues: CASSYRPLGVTEAFF. CDR3 DNA: TGTGCCAGCAGTTACAGGCCCTTAGGGGTCACTGAAGCTTTCTTT.

This clone occurred many times. V gene TRBV18 combines with J gene TRBJ1-6, with TRBD1 matching over 7 bases. This CDR3 region has 16 residues. The V gene's germline CDR1 is KGHSH and CDR2 LQKENI. V shed 6 bases and J 10 bases; nucleotides not matched to a gene: 15. The CDR3: CASSDGTAGGRSPLHF. CDR3 sequence (DNA): TGTGCCAGCTCGGATGGGACGGCAGGGGGTAGGTCACCCCTCCACTTT.

The V and J genes are TRBV5-1 and TRBJ2-7, with D unclear. The CDR3 extends over 14 amino acids. Trimming removed 0 bases at V and 4 bases at J, with 11 bases between. Per germline, CDR1 SGHRS and CDR2 YFSETQ. CDR3 DNA: TGCGCCAGCAGCTTGGCTAGTGCGTATTACGAGCAGTACTTC. Protein product: CASSLASAYYEQYF.

The chain joins TRBV29-1 to TRBJ1-3; tentative D call: TRBD1 (5 bases). The V gene lost 6 bases and the J gene lost 4 bases, with 13 bases spanning the gap. The CDR3 sequence is 13 residues long. Germline V gene sequence: CDR1 SQVTM, CDR2 ANQGSEA. The CDR3 protein is CSVLGGSGNTIYF. CDR3 DNA sequence: TGCAGCGTCCTGGGGGGAAGCGGAAACACCATATATTTT.

The gene calls are TRBV7-8 and TRBJ1-2; 8 bases map to TRBD1. The V gene's germline CDR1 is SGHVS and CDR2 FQNEAQ. There are 15 residues in the CDR3. The junction had 3 bases not matched to a gene; V was cut back by 2 bases and J by 1 base. In DNA form, the CDR3 reads TGTGCCAGCAGCTTATCAACAGGGGGTAACTATGGCTACACCTTC. The encoded protein is CASSLSTGGNYGYTF.

The table lists this clone with a few counts. This rearrangement joins TRBV5-4 to TRBJ2-7; 7 bases fit TRBD1. J gave up 9 bases and V 4 bases, and 10 bases lay outside the gene matches. The CDR3 extends over 13 amino acids. Per the germline V gene, CDR1 is SGHNT and CDR2 is YYREEE (reference sequence). CDR3 sequence reads: CASSQLTGQGQYF. The CDR3, as DNA: TGTGCCAGCAGCCAACTGACAGGGCAGGGGCAGTACTTC.

This chain connects TRBV4-3 to TRBJ1-2; 8 nucleotides align to TRBD1. V dropped 3 bases and J dropped 0; count of bases not matched to a gene: 3. This CDR3 is built from 15 residues. The germline CDR1 and CDR2 sequences are LGHNA and YSLEER. For the CDR3, the DNA is TGCGCCAGCAGCCAGCAACAGGGGGCTAACTATGGCTACACCTTC. The encoded protein is CASSQQQGANYGYTF.

This sequence joins TRBV5-1 and TRBJ2-2; perhaps TRBD1 as D (5 bases). Trimming took 5 bases from V and 0 from J, leaving 8 bases between them. Germline assignment: CDR1 SGHRS and CDR2 YFSETQ. CDR3 size: 14 residues. Here the CDR3 reads CASSDSANTGELFF. CDR3 nucleotides: TGCGCCAGCAGTGACAGCGCGAACACCGGGGAGCTGTTTTTT.

The chain recombines TRBV9 with TRBJ2-7; 12 nucleotides align to TRBD2. J gave up 6 bases and V 3 bases, and 7 bases lay outside the gene matches. Germline V lookup: CDR1 SGDLS, CDR2 YYNGEE. The CDR3 loop spans 15 amino acids. The chain's CDR3 is CASSDTSGRKSEQYF. The CDR3 bases are TGTGCCAGCAGCGACACTAGCGGGAGGAAATCCGAGCAGTACTTC.

V is TRBV24-1 and J is TRBJ2-4; possible D gene TRBD1, 8 bases. Germline-derived CDR1 and CDR2 are KGHDR and SFDVKD. The CDR3 sequence is 15 residues long. V was pared by 3 bases and J by 4 bases, with 12 bases between. CDR3 sequence reads: CATSDKQGGKNIQYF. The CDR3 bases are TGTGCCACCAGTGATAAACAGGGGGGGAAAAACATTCAGTACTTC.

The J gene is TRBJ2-1, the V gene TRBV3-1 (or the pseudogene TRBV3-2); a weak D match, TRBD1 (6 bases). The CDR3 runs 15 residues. Looked up from germline, CDR1 is LGHDT and CDR2 is YNNKEL (reference sequence). With 1 base removed from V and 5 bases from J, the gap between germline ends came to 12 bases. The CDR3 nucleotides read TGTGCCAGCAGCCAAGGCCAACAGGGCCACAATGAGCAGTTCTTC. It encodes CASSQGQQGHNEQFF.

The rearrangement uses TRBV7-8 and TRBJ2-1, with 8 bases aligning to TRBD2. Looked up from germline, CDR1 is SGHVS and CDR2 is FQNEAQ. The length of the CDR3 is 17 residues. J lost 4 bases, V lost 5 bases, and 13 bases had no gene match. CDR3 sequence: CASSIRLSGSTYNEQFF. The CDR3 coding sequence is TGTGCCAGCAGCATCCGACTAAGCGGGAGTACTTACAATGAGCAGTTCTTC.